This TCR beta chain was sequenced for a study of blood T cell repertoires in COVID-19. Study at large: Sources were T cells, B-cell-depleted T cells, or PBMCs; the material itself was cDNA or gDNA.

Authors' methods: Cell counts per sample came from amplifying reference gene primers. TCRdb's table, derived via immunoSEQ multiplex PCR, lists solely in-frame clones and lacks some. V and J calls and clone size are as listed in that table; D and trimming were resolved from the DNA. The table records 240,000 or so clones, approximately 90% of them present only once. In terms of age and location, participants ranged from roughly 18 to 90 years and lived in about 25 US areas. Recovered participants had two consecutive negative NP/OP PCR tests, healthcare professional clearance, or symptom resolution. V lost 7 bases to trimming and J lost 4 bases; unmatched junction nucleotides: 10. The CDR3 spans 14 residues. Germline CDR1 reads MDHEN; CDR2 reads SYDVKM.

V usage is TRBV28 and J usage is TRBJ2-7; 7 nucleotides line up with TRBD1. The sequenced sample consisted of PBMCs or T cells enriched from blood (not recorded which). This TCR derives from a man in his forties who had recovered from COVID-19. CDR3 DNA: TGTGCCAGCAACATACAGGGGCCGGAGTACGAGCAGTACTTC. It specifies CASNIQGPEYEQYF.